This T cell receptor beta chain was identified in a study of blood T cell repertoires in COVID-19 (dated by TCRdb to the early 2020s). At the level of the whole study: The collaborator samples originated in the United States, Italy and Spain and spanned the acute and convalescent phases of COVID-19. Where available, HLA class I and class II types were obtained from metadata supplied by the sample provider rather than from assay-based typing. The samples were drawn from two sources: the first 160 participants of the ongoing ImmuneRACE study, and 1,254 subjects contributed by 6 global collaborators. The repertoires were released in a freely available public database intended as a resource for research on the immune response to SARS-CoV-2. Sample metadata almost always included a de-identified subject ID, COVID-19 status, age in years and sex. The prospective study material was composed of cDNA or gDNA derived from T cells, B-cell-depleted T cells, or PBMCs. Deeply sampled blood TCRbeta repertoires from subjects exposed to, actively infected with, or recovered from COVID-19 were included in the dataset. Beyond this particular receptor, the publication reports: How much clinical and demographic metadata was included differed by source and by participant, and the metadata was provided uncurated.

The immunoSEQ Assay, a bias-controlled multiplex PCR, was used to amplify TCRbeta CDR3 regions from genomic DNA. The authors' analysis ran thus. The number of nucleated cells in each sample was estimated by amplification of reference gene primers within the assay. Sequence reads were collapsed and filtered to measure the absolute abundance of every unique TCRbeta CDR3 rearrangement. For each sample, productive Simpson clonality was calculated as the square root of Simpson's diversity index over productive rearrangements. As stored in TCRdb, this immuneACCESS dataset retains in-frame rearrangements with V and J assigned. A fraction of the clones does not appear; measured against another copy, unresolved V genes explain less than half of the discrepancy, and the remainder lacks a known reason. Clone size and the V and J calls come from that table; the DNA yielded D and trimming. The sample records some 300,000 clones, approximately 88% of which are singletons. The ten largest clonotypes hold more than 6.5% of the sample.

A second Seattle source provided samples from volunteer blood donors who had recovered from COVID-19. Each collaborating institution followed its own protocols to collect whole blood in K2EDTA tubes. Collaborator samples were shipped for TCRbeta analysis as frozen whole blood, isolated PBMCs, or DNA extracted from either sample type. The sample holds one count of this clone. What antigen it recognizes has not been identified. It has no much larger one-base neighbor in the sample; base qualities were not kept. Sequencing input: peripheral blood. This sequence originates from a woman in her thirties who had recovered from COVID-19.

The CDR3 reads as follows: CANIYRENTEAFF. Read as DNA, the sequence is TGTGCCAACATCTACCGGGAGAACACTGAAGCTTTCTTT. Here the chain combines TRBV2 and TRBJ1-1; the D gene assignment is ambiguous. The V end loses 10 bases and the J end loses 1 base, and a stretch of 13 bases separates them. CDR1 and CDR2 are read off the germline V gene as SNHLY and FYNNEI. The CDR3 holds 13 amino acids from the cysteine to the phenylalanine. CDR3 DNA is the only sequence kept; it has 39 bases, read in frame from the first base.